The clone carrying this T cell receptor beta chain was detected a few times. This entry comes from a study of regulatory T cells in long-lasting Graves disease. Sample time point: newly diagnosed GD, antithyroid drugs for less than 3 months. PBMCs were the source of the RNA used for TCR sequencing. Trimming left V 7 bases short and J 6 bases short, with 20 bases between. The germline CDR1 and CDR2 sequences are SQVTM and ANQGSEA. This CDR3 comprises 14 residues. Construction of TCR beta libraries relied on iRepertoire HTBI primers and on Arm-PCR targeting CDR3 regions. From the multiplex PCR reads, TCRdb called clonotypes with MiXCR, one entry per CDR3 protein. The sample includes 450,000 to 600,000 distinct CDR3 sequences, approximately 13% of them seen just once. These records were also assigned to another study, of T cells in Graves' hyperthyroidism and ophthalmopathy.

This chain joins TRBV29-1 and TRBJ2-3; no clear D. The receptor's source is a young man with Graves disease. The sample in question was peripheral blood mononuclear cells (PBMCs), obtained at new diagnosis, from a patient treated with antithyroid drugs. In DNA form, the CDR3 reads TGCAGCGCCCGAGACGGGTTAGGATCGGATACGCAGTATTTT. Its translation: CSARDGLGSDTQYF.